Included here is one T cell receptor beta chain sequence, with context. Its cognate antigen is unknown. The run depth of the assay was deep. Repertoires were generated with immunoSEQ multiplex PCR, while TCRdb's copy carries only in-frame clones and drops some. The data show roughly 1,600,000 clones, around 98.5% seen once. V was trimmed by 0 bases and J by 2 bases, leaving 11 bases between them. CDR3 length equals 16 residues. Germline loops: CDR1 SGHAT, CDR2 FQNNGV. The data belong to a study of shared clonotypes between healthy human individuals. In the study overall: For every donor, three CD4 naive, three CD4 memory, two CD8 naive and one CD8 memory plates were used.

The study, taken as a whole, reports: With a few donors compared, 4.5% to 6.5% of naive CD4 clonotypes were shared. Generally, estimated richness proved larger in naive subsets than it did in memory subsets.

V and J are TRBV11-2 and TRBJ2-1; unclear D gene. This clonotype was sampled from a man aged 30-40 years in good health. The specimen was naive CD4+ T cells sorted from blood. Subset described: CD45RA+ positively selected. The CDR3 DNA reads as TGTGCCAGCAGCTTAGATTCCCTGATTCCCTACAATGAGCAGTTCTTC. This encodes CASSLDSLIPYNEQFF.